This T cell receptor beta chain was identified in a study of T cell responses to AZD1222 COVID-19 vaccine (TCRdb year 2021). In terms of the full investigation: AZD1222 recipients with second doses at about 4 weeks or about 12 weeks were pooled, because spike-specific TCR depth and breadth did not differ between schedules. TCR sequencing was performed for 230 to 250 trial participants, of whom 200 to 220 were given two doses of AZD1222 and roughly 25 were given two doses of MenACWY control vaccine. Trial participants were enrolled by age into 18-55, 56-69 and 70-plus year subgroups, with approximately 150, 30 and 60 TCR-sequenced participants respectively. Here is what the overall study found, with its caveats: Vaccine-associated CD4 TCRs spanned the whole spike protein, with dominant responses in regions 160-218 and 743-854. Only five to seven AZD1222 recipients were SARS-CoV-2 seropositive at baseline, limiting conclusions about previously exposed vaccinees. After two AZD1222 doses, both the breadth and the depth of spike-specific TCRs were significantly higher than at day 0 and than in MenACWY recipients. Epitopes outside the regions mutated in the B.1.351 and B.1.1.7 variants were reportedly recognized by nearly half of the unique spike-specific TCRs. In the small 56-69-year group, the increase in depth fell short of significance, most likely because of low power. Participants were mostly white British and included more females than males, and it was suggested by the authors that clonal diversity may have been underestimated. Because no day 14 peak-response samples were available, the repertoires could be characterized only after the peak T cell response.

The CDR3 regions of human TCRbeta chains were analyzed by immunosequencing. On the authors' methods: Repertoire TCRs were matched against a reference library of SARS-CoV-2-specific TCRs generated with the MIRA antigen-specificity platform. Breadth was defined as the fraction of unique TCRs that were SARS-CoV-2-associated, and depth was defined as the fraction of total T cells that were SARS-CoV-2-associated. Using the MIRA data, each spike-specific TCR was assigned both to the spike region to which the TCR was reactive and to a CD4 or CD8 class. Log10-transformed breadth and depth values were compared by one-way ANOVA with Sidak's multiple comparisons tests. TCRdb's version of the immuneACCESS table is confined to in-frame rearrangements and falls short of the full clone set. An unresolved V gene accounts for under half of the shortfall where checked; the remainder is of unknown origin. V and J calls plus clone size are reproduced from that table; the DNA served to infer D and trimming. Here the sample has 130,000 to 150,000 clones; about 92% occur a single time. Jointly, the top ten make up 1.5% to 2% of the sample.

CDR1 is given as SGHKS and CDR2 as YYEKEE, both from the germline V gene (reference sequence). A distance of 5 bases separates the germline ends of V and J, which lose 0 bases and 1 base respectively. Its CDR3 holds 14 amino acids, cysteine through phenylalanine. Just CDR3 DNA is preserved here, 42 bases in frame from base 1. As regards this clone: It has no known antigen specificity. Base-call qualities are not available, and no considerably larger clone is one nucleotide away.

Sample time point, as interpreted from the label and publication: baseline before first vaccination. Vaccinee samples came from UK trials COV001 and COV002, including a single-blind randomized controlled phase 2/3 trial of AZD1222 (ChAdOx1 nCoV-19) in healthy adults. For TCRbeta chain sequencing, PBMC samples were collected from trial participants at day 0 and at day 28 after the second dose. In this chain, TRBV5-5 is recombined with TRBJ1-5, with an unclear D gene assignment. The sequence derives from an adult in good health. Source: peripheral blood, taken on day 0 of AZD1222 vaccination. The nucleotides read TGTGCCAGCAGCTTGGGCACCAGCAATCAGCCCCAGCATTTT. The translation is CASSLGTSNQPQHF.